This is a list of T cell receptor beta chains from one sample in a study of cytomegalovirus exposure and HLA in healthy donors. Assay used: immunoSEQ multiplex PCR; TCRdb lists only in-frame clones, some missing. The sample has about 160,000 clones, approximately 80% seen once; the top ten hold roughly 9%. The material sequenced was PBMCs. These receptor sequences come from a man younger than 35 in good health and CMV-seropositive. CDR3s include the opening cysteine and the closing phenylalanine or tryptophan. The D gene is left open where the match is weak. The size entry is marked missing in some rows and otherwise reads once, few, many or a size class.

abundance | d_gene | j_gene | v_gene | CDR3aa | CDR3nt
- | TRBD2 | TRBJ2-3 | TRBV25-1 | CASSEGGLAGGSTDTQYF | TGTGCCAGCAGTGAAGGCGGACTAGCGGGAGGGAGCACAGATACGCAGTATTTT
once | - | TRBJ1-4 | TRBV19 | CASSPHTGGEEKLFF | TGTGCCAGTAGTCCGCACACGGGAGGGGAGGAAAAACTGTTTTTT
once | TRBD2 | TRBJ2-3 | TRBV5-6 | CATNRRLAGGGDTQYF | TGTGCCACCAACAGGAGGCTGGCGGGAGGGGGAGATACGCAGTATTTT
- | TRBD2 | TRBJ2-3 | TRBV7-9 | CASSARLAGVTDTQYF | TGTGCCAGCAGCGCAAGACTAGCGGGGGTCACAGATACGCAGTATTTT
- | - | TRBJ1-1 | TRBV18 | CASSHPLEEAFF | TGTGCCAGCTCACATCCTTTGGAGGAAGCTTTCTTT
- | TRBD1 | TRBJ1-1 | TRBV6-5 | CASSYRDSGAEAFF | TGTGCCAGCAGCTACCGGGACAGCGGTGCTGAAGCTTTCTTT
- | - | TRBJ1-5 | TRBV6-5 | CASSYLGLNQPQHF | TGTGCCAGCAGTTACCTCGGACTTAATCAGCCCCAGCATTTT
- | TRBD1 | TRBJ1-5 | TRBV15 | CATSSDTGGNQPQHF | TGTGCCACCAGCAGTGATACAGGGGGGAATCAGCCCCAGCATTTT
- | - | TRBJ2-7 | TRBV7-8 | CASSSRGNEQYF | TGTGCCAGCAGCTCACGGGGGAACGAGCAGTACTTC
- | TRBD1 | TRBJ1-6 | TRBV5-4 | CASSSTSGTVNSPLHF | TGTGCCAGCAGCTCCACCTCCGGGACAGTCAATTCACCCCTCCACTTT
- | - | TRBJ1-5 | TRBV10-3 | CAISGGEFNQPQHF | TGTGCCATCAGTGGGGGGGAGTTCAATCAGCCCCAGCATTTT
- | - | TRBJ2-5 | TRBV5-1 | CASSGGRGSETQYF | TGCGCCAGCTCCGGGGGGCGGGGATCAGAGACCCAGTACTTC
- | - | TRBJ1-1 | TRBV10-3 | CAISEPGTITEAFF | TGTGCCATCAGTGAACCCGGGACAATCACTGAAGCTTTCTTT
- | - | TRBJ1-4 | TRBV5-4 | CASSFAAGGAEKLFF | TGTGCCAGCAGTTTCGCGGCTGGTGGCGCCGAAAAACTGTTTTTT
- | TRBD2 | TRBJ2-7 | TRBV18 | CASSSSGRSSEQYF | TGTGCCAGCTCAAGTAGCGGGAGGTCTTCCGAGCAGTACTTC
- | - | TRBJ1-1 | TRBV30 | CAWSVRRQDEAFF | TGTGCCTGGAGTGTACGGCGACAGGATGAAGCTTTCTTT
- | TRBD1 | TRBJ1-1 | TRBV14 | CASSPLDRAENTEAFF | TGTGCCAGCAGCCCCTTGGACAGGGCTGAGAACACTGAAGCTTTCTTT
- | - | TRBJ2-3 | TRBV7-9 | CASSSALVQGF | TGTGCCAGCAGCTCCGCGCTAGTCCAGGGTTTT
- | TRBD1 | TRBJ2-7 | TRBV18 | CASSKQGAYEQYF | TGTGCCAGCTCAAAACAGGGGGCCTACGAGCAGTACTTC
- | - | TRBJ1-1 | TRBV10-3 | CATTQGLSAEAFF | TGTGCCACCACACAGGGTCTCAGCGCTGAAGCTTTCTTT
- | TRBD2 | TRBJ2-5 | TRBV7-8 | CASSRLAGPGKETQYF | TGTGCCAGCAGCCGACTAGCGGGACCTGGGAAAGAGACCCAGTACTTC
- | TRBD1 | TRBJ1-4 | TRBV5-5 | CASSAGQGRLEKLFF | TGTGCCAGCAGCGCCGGACAGGGGCGGTTAGAAAAACTGTTTTTT
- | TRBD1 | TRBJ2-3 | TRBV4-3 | CASSQDQGVADTQYF | TGCGCCAGCAGCCAAGATCAGGGGGTAGCAGATACGCAGTATTTT
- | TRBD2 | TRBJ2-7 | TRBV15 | CATRLAGGYEQYF | TGTGCCACCAGACTAGCGGGGGGCTACGAGCAGTACTTC
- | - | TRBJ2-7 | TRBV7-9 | CASSPAGTLKGEQYF | TGTGCCAGCAGCCCAGCCGGGACACTCAAAGGGGAGCAGTACTTC
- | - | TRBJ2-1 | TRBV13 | CASTLGHEGSYNEQFF | TGTGCCAGCACCTTGGGTCATGAGGGTTCCTACAATGAGCAGTTCTTC
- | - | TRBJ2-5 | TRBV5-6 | CASSWGPRAVETQYF | TGTGCCAGCAGCTGGGGGCCCCGGGCAGTAGAGACCCAGTACTTC
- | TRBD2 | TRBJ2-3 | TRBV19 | CASASRGGRADTQYF | TGTGCCAGTGCCTCCCGGGGGGGCCGGGCAGATACGCAGTATTTT
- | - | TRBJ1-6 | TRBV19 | CASKTLGSSYNSPLHF | TGTGCCAGTAAGACCCTGGGCAGCTCCTATAATTCACCCCTCCACTTT
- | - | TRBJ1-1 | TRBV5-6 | CASSGGTFMNTEAFF | TGTGCCAGCAGCGGAGGGACCTTCATGAACACTGAAGCTTTCTTT
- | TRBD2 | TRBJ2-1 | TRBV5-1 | CASEREAGGPAYNEQFF | TGCGCCAGCGAGAGGGAGGCGGGGGGGCCGGCCTACAATGAGCAGTTCTTC
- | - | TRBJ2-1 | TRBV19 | CASSIGQANEQFF | TGTGCCAGTAGTATAGGGCAGGCCAATGAGCAGTTCTTC
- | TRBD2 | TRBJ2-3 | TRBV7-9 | CASSSVSGGITDTQYF | TGTGCCAGCAGCTCCGTTAGCGGGGGGATCACAGATACGCAGTATTTT